The sequence of this TCR beta chain was determined in a study of PD-L1 blockade in urothelial cancer. The CDR3 covers 17 residues. Trimming removed 4 bases from V and 2 bases from J, with 21 bases in between. From germline, CDR1 is SGHAT and CDR2 FQNNGV. TCRdb's table, derived via immunoSEQ multiplex PCR, lists solely in-frame clones and lacks some. The top ten clones hold more than 3% of a sample with 50,000 or so clones, about 80% of them seen once. Sample time point: pretreatment peripheral blood. Sequences were derived from PBMCs, sampled around atezolizumab (anti-PD-L1) treatment. The TCR originated in a man in his sixties or seventies with urothelial cancer. The chain joins TRBV11-2 to TRBJ2-7, with D unresolved. The CDR3 is CASSSQLSSQATYEQYF. In DNA, the CDR3 is TGTGCCAGCAGCTCTCAGCTGAGCTCCCAAGCGACCTACGAGCAGTACTTC.